The entry that follows covers one T cell receptor (beta chain) sequence. Its antigen remains unidentified. V was shortened by 1 base and J by 4 bases, with 10 bases between the two germline ends. The CDR3 extends over 14 amino acids. The germline V gene encodes CDR1 SGHTA and CDR2 FQGNSA. Assay: immunoSEQ multiplex PCR; the TCRdb copy retains only in-frame clones and omits some. Of about 160,000 clones in the sample, approximately 91% were seen once. This entry comes from a study of T cell responses to AZD1222 COVID-19 vaccine. Broader study findings: The reported proportion of spike-specific TCRs targeting unmutated variant regions was nearly half. The study identified only five or six AZD1222 recipients as seropositive at baseline.

The specimen was peripheral blood, collected on day 0 of AZD1222 vaccination. This TCR was recovered from an adult in good health. V and J are TRBV7-2 and TRBJ1-1; a weak D match, TRBD1 (5 bases). The CDR3 reads CASSLVTDFTEAFF. The CDR3 DNA sequence: TGTGCCAGCAGCTTAGTGACAGATTTCACTGAAGCTTTCTTT.